The 6 T cell receptor beta chains reported below all come from one sample, sequenced in a study of shared clonotypes between healthy human individuals. Repertoires were generated with immunoSEQ multiplex PCR, while TCRdb's copy carries only in-frame clones and drops some. The sample holds approximately 510,000 clones, 75% to 85% seen once. The sequenced sample was PBMCs. The receptors derive from a woman aged 40-49 years in good health. Some clones in this sample may be carry-over from other donors' samples.

The chain recombines TRBV30 with TRBJ1-1; D gene ambiguous. This CDR3 region has 12 residues. The germline V gene has CDR1 GTSNPN and CDR2 SVGIG (reference sequence). CDR3: CGGRRAATEAFF. The CDR3 DNA reads TGTGGCGGCCGTCGGGCTGCCACTGAAGCTTTCTTT.

Remarks on this clone: Other DNA sequences in the same sample also yield this CDR3. The chain joins TRBV7-8 to TRBJ2-7; D uncertain. Trimming cost V 5 bases and J 0 bases, with 5 bases left between them. The CDR3 extends over 12 amino acids. Germline V lookup: CDR1 SGHVS, CDR2 FQNEAQ. Here the CDR3 DNA reads TGTGCCAGCAGCCCGCACTCCTACGAGCAGTACTTC. Encoded protein: CASSPHSYEQYF.

The chain joins TRBV10-2 to TRBJ2-7; TRBD2 agrees at 8 bases. Per the germline V gene, CDR1 is WSHSY and CDR2 is SAAADI. The ends lost 6 bases at V and 6 bases at J; junction bases unmatched: 4. The CDR3 length is 12 residues. CDR3 sequence (DNA): TGCGCCAGCAGCTCGGGGGGGGGCGAGCAGTACTTC. This encodes CASSSGGGEQYF.

This chain's CDR3 is CASSVGGTYGYTF. The CDR3 nucleotides are TGTGCCAGCAGCGTAGGCGGAACCTATGGCTACACCTTC. V usage is TRBV9 and J usage is TRBJ1-2; D is uncertain. There are 13 residues in the CDR3. V dropped 0 bases and J dropped 4 bases, with 7 bases sitting between them. Germline values: CDR1 SGDLS, CDR2 YYNGEE. Filled out from reference TRBV9 and TRBJ1-2, the complete variable domain reads DSGVTQTPKHLITATGQRVTLRCSPRSGDLSVYWYQQSLDQGLQFLIQYYNGEERAKGNILERFSAQQFPDLHSELNLSSLELGDSALYFCASSVGGTYGYTFGSGTRLTVV.

The chain has TRBV7-8 and TRBJ1-2; 7 bases align to TRBD1. Germline CDR1 reads SGHVS; CDR2 reads FQNEAQ. The V and J ends lost 5 bases and 6 bases, in that order; junction bases with no gene match: 6. This CDR3 has 13 amino acids. This CDR3 reads CASSPAGGDGYTF. As DNA, the CDR3 is TGTGCCAGCAGCCCGGCAGGGGGAGATGGCTACACCTTC.

The J gene is TRBJ2-3, the V gene TRBV7-6, with TRBD2 identical over 10 bases. Germline lookup yields CDR1 SGHVS and CDR2 FNYEAQ. J gave up 2 bases and V 0 bases, and 5 bases lay outside the gene matches. The length of the CDR3 is 17 residues. The CDR3 bases are TGTGCCAGCAGCTTAGCGCCCGGGACTAGCGCCACAGATACGCAGTATTTT. It translates to CASSLAPGTSATDTQYF.